This TCR beta chain was recovered during a study of blood T cells in healthy people across ages. Isolation yielded PBMCs, at least 6.5 million per sample, in every case. This clonotype was seen only once. Then a second PCR, running roughly 6 to 11 cycles, was carried out with a sample-barcoded 5' primer and a J-beta primer mix. Each cDNA molecule received a tag from a template-switch adaptor that had 12 random nucleotides. The yield of each sample was at least 2.5 million CDR3-containing paired-end reads. TCRdb reprocessed the 5' RACE reads via MiXCR and lists one record per CDR3 protein. Of approximately 830,000 distinct CDR3 sequences in the sample, around 62% were seen once. V gave up 0 bases and J gave up 4 bases, with 9 bases separating them. From germline, CDR1 is SGHTA and CDR2 FQGTGA. The CDR3 is 14 residues long.

Material: blood. J is TRBJ1-2 and V is TRBV7-3, with D hard to call. The sequence was collected from a man aged 25-45 years in good health. The CDR3 is CASSLTGKGYGYTF. Here the CDR3 DNA reads TGTGCCAGCAGCTTAACGGGGAAGGGCTATGGCTACACCTTC.